These T cell receptor beta chains were read from a single sample in a study of cytomegalovirus exposure and HLA in healthy donors. TCRdb's copy holds only in-frame clones and misses some; the assay was immunoSEQ multiplex PCR. Of about 180,000 clones in the sample, about 87% were seen once. Input material: PBMCs. The receptors were sampled from a woman in her twenties or thirties in good health and CMV-seronegative. Each CDR3 is given with its conserved first and last residue.

len	j_gene	v_gene	CDR3aa
11	TRBJ2-5	TRBV5-4	CATTIRETQYF
14	TRBJ2-7	TRBV6-5	CASSKGHPSYEQYF
18	TRBJ1-3	TRBV7-9	CASSATWTAVNSGNTIYF
18	TRBJ1-6	TRBV2	CASSGGTDQSSYNSPLHF
18	TRBJ2-2	TRBV7-2	CASSLGGLSGGHTGELFF
13	TRBJ2-7	TRBV6-1	CASSDQWGDEQYF
15	TRBJ1-2	TRBV7-9	CASSLGTGRTYGYTF
15	TRBJ1-4	TRBV4-1	CASSQPGQGREKLFF
13	TRBJ1-3	TRBV6-6	CASSSQGGNTIYF
16	TRBJ2-2	TRBV6-5	CASSYTSTPAGGELFF
15	TRBJ2-7	TRBV4-1	CASSRGTGNNYEQYF
14	TRBJ2-2	TRBV27	CASNERGAGGELFF